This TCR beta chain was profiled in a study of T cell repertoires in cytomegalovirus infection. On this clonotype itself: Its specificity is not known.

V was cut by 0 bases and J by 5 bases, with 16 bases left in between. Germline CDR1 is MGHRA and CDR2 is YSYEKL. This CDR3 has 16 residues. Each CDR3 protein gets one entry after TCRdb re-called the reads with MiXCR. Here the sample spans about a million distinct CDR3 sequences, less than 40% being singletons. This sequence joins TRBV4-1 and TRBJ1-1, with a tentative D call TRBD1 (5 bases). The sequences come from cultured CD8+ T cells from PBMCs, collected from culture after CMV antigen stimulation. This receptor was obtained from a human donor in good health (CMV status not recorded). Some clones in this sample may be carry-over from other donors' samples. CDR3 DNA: TGCGCCAGCAGCCAAGATTCGGAGGGAGAGGGGACTGAAGCTTTCTTT. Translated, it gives CASSQDSEGEGTEAFF.